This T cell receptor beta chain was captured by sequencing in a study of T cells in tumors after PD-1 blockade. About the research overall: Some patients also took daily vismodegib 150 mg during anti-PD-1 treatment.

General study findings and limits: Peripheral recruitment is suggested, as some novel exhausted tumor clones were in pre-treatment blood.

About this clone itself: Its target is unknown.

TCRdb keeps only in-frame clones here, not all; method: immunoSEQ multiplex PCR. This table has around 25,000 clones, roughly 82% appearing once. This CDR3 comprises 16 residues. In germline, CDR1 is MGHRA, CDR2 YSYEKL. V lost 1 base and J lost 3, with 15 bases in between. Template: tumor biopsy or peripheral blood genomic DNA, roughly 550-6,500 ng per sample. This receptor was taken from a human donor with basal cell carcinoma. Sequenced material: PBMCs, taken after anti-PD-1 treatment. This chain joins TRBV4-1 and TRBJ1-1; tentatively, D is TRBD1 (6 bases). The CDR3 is CASSQVGQRRYTEAFF. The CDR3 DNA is TGCGCCAGCAGCCAAGTAGGACAGCGCCGGTACACTGAAGCTTTCTTT.